The 9 T cell receptor beta chains in this list originate from one sample, sequenced in a study of Tregs in tolerant kidney transplant recipients. The data were produced by immunoSEQ multiplex PCR, yet TCRdb's version contains in-frame clones alone and is incomplete. This sample has 200,000 to 300,000 clones, with roughly four fifths found just once. Sequenced sample: CD4+ T cells from blood. The receptors come from a human donor in good health.

CDR3 sequence: CAIRGDRSPGGYTF. The DNA of the CDR3 is TGTGCCATCAGGGGGGACAGGTCTCCCGGTGGCTACACCTTC. This sequence joins TRBV10-3 and TRBJ1-2, with 8 bases matching TRBD1. Germline CDR1 is ENHRY and CDR2 is SYGVKD. V dropped 6 bases and J dropped 7; count of bases not matched to a gene: 10. This CDR3 comprises 14 residues.

V and J are TRBV5-1 and TRBJ2-7; TRBD2 aligns across 15 bases. CDR1 and CDR2 from the germline V gene are SGHRS and YFSETQ. V lost 0 bases, J lost 6 bases, and 10 bases stayed unmatched. The CDR3 is made up of 18 amino acids. The chain's CDR3 is CASSLEGLAGGPIVEQYF. The CDR3 coding sequence is TGCGCCAGCAGCTTGGAAGGACTAGCGGGAGGGCCTATCGTCGAGCAGTACTTC.

The rearrangement links TRBV18 to TRBJ2-4; D is perhaps TRBD1 or TRBD2 (6 bases each). CDR3 length: 17 amino acids. Germline loops: CDR1 KGHSH, CDR2 LQKENI. The germline V and J ends were trimmed by 0 bases and 0 bases, with 12 bases remaining between them. DNA of the CDR3: TGTGCCAGCTCACCACCAGGGGGGATTTTAGCCAAAAACATTCAGTACTTC. It codes for CASSPPGGILAKNIQYF. Using reference TRBV18 and TRBJ2-4 for the parts outside the CDR3, the full variable domain is NAGVMQNPRHLVRRRGQEARLRCSPMKGHSHVYWYRQLPEEGLKFMVYLQKENIIDESGMPKERFSAEFPKEGPSILRIQQVVRGDSAAYFCASSPPGGILAKNIQYFGAGTRLSVL.

The CDR3 protein is CASSHLGTRRGEQYF. The DNA of the CDR3 is TGTGCCAGCAGTCACCTCGGGACACGACGTGGAGAGCAGTACTTC. V gene TRBV5-4 combines with J gene TRBJ2-7; tentatively, D is TRBD1 (6 bases). The germline gives CDR1 SGHNT, CDR2 YYREEE (reference sequence). Trimming removed 5 bases at V and 7 bases at J, with 22 bases between. This CDR3 spans 15 amino acids.

This clone was picked up one time. The chain combines TRBV7-2 with TRBJ2-6, with D uncertain. The CDR3 consists of 17 residues. Trimming removed 1 base at V and 0 bases at J, with 10 bases between. Looked up from germline, CDR1 is SGHTA and CDR2 is FQGNSA. This CDR3 is CASSLVGSSSGANVLTF. CDR3 nucleotide sequence: TGTGCCAGCAGCTTAGTAGGTTCCTCCTCTGGGGCCAACGTCCTGACTTTC.

This chain connects TRBV29-1 to TRBJ2-3, with D possibly TRBD2 on 6 matching bases. This CDR3 region has 14 residues. CDR1 is SQVTM and CDR2 is ANQGSEA in the germline V gene. V shed 7 bases and J shed 4 bases, with 18 bases lying between them. CDR3 bases: TGCAGCGGGGGGTTTTCGAGCGGGCCAGATACGCAGTATTTT. Protein product: CSGGFSSGPDTQYF.

This chain connects TRBV30 to TRBJ1-3; the D is unclear. Germline lookup yields CDR1 GTSNPN and CDR2 SVGIG (reference sequence). V was clipped by 5 bases and J by 0 bases, with 8 bases between them. CDR3 length: 13 residues. CDR3 coding DNA: TGTGCCTGGGGCAGGAGCTCTGGAAACACCATATATTTT. The encoded protein is CAWGRSSGNTIYF. Complete variable domain (other parts from reference TRBV30 and TRBJ1-3): SQTIHQWPATLVQPVGSPLSLECTVEGTSNPNLYWYRQAAGRGLQLLFYSVGIGQISSEVPQNLSASRPQDRQFILSSKKLLLSDSGFYLCAWGRSSGNTIYFGEGSWLTVV.

V and J are TRBV2 and TRBJ1-1, with D possibly TRBD1 on 5 matching bases. CDR1 is SNHLY, CDR2 FYNNEI, per germline. The length of the CDR3 is 13 residues. V lost 7 bases and J lost 0, with 9 bases in between. This CDR3 is CASIGDLNTEAFF. Here the CDR3 DNA reads TGTGCCAGCATCGGGGACCTGAACACTGAAGCTTTCTTT.

V gene TRBV5-4 combines with J gene TRBJ1-4; D gene unclear. The CDR3 spans 15 residues. V lost 4 bases and J lost 5, with 15 bases in between. Germline V gene sequence: CDR1 SGHNT, CDR2 YYREEE (reference sequence). CDR3 nucleotides: TGTGCCAGCAGCACCGGAGGAGCGGCGAATGAAAAACTGTTTTTT. Translated, it gives CASSTGGAANEKLFF.